This record covers a single TCR beta chain. These data belong to a study of control samples from healthy donors and cancer patients. CDR3 length: 14 amino acids. Germline trimming cut 4 bases from V and 9 bases from J; bases unmatched to any gene: 4. Germline V gives CDR1 LNHDA, CDR2 SQIVND (reference sequence). Profiled with immunoSEQ multiplex PCR; TCRdb holds only in-frame clones, not every one. The repertoire consists of around 77,000 clones, with roughly 92% occurring once and the leading ten covering approximately 5.8%. This sequence originates from a woman in her fifties or sixties in good health. The chain links TRBV19 to TRBJ1-6; 9 positions match TRBD1. Sequencing input: blood. The CDR3: CASSTWDRVSPLHF. CDR3 nucleotide sequence: TGTGCCAGTAGTACCTGGGACAGGGTTTCACCCCTCCACTTT.